This passage covers 30 T cell receptor beta chains from one sample sequenced in a study of cytomegalovirus exposure and HLA in healthy donors listed by TCRdb under 2017. Receptors were amplified or captured by the immunoSEQ multiplex PCR assay. A mixture of 60 forward primers for TCR Vbeta segments and 13 reverse primers for TCR Jbeta segments was used in the multiplex PCR. TCRdb provides this immuneACCESS table in a form limited to in-frame rearrangements. Some clones are lacking; in checked studies, under half of them reflect an unresolved V gene, and why the rest are absent is not known. The sample includes under 250,000 clones, with 78% observed a single time. Jointly, the top ten make up around 4% of the sample. Sequencing was performed on PBMCs. These receptors all stem from a male donor in good health and CMV-seronegative.

The sample holds many counts of this clone. V is TRBV2 and J is TRBJ2-7; 7 bases are shared with TRBD1. This CDR3 comprises 15 residues. V lost 6 bases, J lost 4 bases, and 12 bases stayed unmatched. Germline CDR1 and CDR2: SNHLY and FYNNEI. The CDR3 DNA sequence: TGTGCCAGCAGCACACAGGGGTTGGAACTGTACGAGCAGTACTTC. Translated: CASSTQGLELYEQYF.

The chain employs TRBV9 and TRBJ2-1; no firm D call. Trimming cost V 1 base and J 4 bases, with 9 bases left between them. There are 14 residues in the CDR3. Germline CDR1 is SGDLS and CDR2 is YYNGEE. The chain's CDR3 is CASSVRLSYNEQFF. The CDR3 nucleotides read TGTGCCAGCAGCGTACGACTGAGTTACAATGAGCAGTTCTTC. Variable domain in full (rest from reference TRBV9 and TRBJ2-1): DSGVTQTPKHLITATGQRVTLRCSPRSGDLSVYWYQQSLDQGLQFLIQYYNGEERAKGNILERFSAQQFPDLHSELNLSSLELGDSALYFCASSVRLSYNEQFFGPGTRLTVL.

V gene TRBV7-2 combines with J gene TRBJ2-1; 11 nucleotides line up with TRBD2. With V trimmed by 6 bases and J by 4 bases, 5 bases remained unmatched. CDR1 SGHTA and CDR2 FQGNSA come from the germline V gene. The CDR3 consists of 15 residues. The CDR3 loop reads CASSATSGTYNEQFF. The CDR3 DNA reads as TGTGCCAGCAGTGCGACTAGCGGGACATACAATGAGCAGTTCTTC.

The chain links TRBV27 to TRBJ2-1; tentative D call: TRBD2 (5 bases). There are 13 residues in the CDR3. V was cut by 5 bases and J by 7 bases, with 12 bases left in between. CDR1 and CDR2 from the germline V gene are MNHEY and SMNVEV (reference sequence). The CDR3 nucleotides are TGTGCCAGCAGTCTGACTCGGGGTAATGAGCAGTTCTTC. It translates to CASSLTRGNEQFF.

This chain links TRBV19 with TRBJ2-7; TRBD1 matches at 7 bases. The CDR3 has 15 amino acids. The J segment lost 4 bases and the V segment lost 4 bases, leaving 10 bases of the junction unmatched. CDR1 LNHDA and CDR2 SQIVND come from the germline V gene (reference sequence). The DNA for the CDR3 is TGTGCCAGTAGTAGTGCAACAGGGGCTTTATACGAGCAGTACTTC. The encoded protein is CASSSATGALYEQYF.

The rearrangement links TRBV7-9 to TRBJ2-7; 8 bases fit TRBD1. There are 17 residues in the CDR3. Germline CDR1 and CDR2: SEHNR and FQNEAQ (reference sequence). The ends lost 5 bases at V and 3 bases at J; junction bases unmatched: 15. This CDR3 is CASSVYQGATGNYEQYF. The CDR3 nucleotides are TGTGCCAGCAGCGTGTACCAGGGGGCCACAGGAAACTACGAGCAGTACTTC.

J is TRBJ2-5 and V is TRBV6-1, with D tentatively TRBD2 (5 bases). Germline V gene sequence: CDR1 MNHNS, CDR2 SASEGT. This CDR3 comprises 15 residues. V shed 7 bases and J shed 5 bases, with 20 bases lying between them. CDR3 protein: CASKRERSSQETQYF. The CDR3 coding sequence is TGTGCCAGCAAACGAGAGCGGTCGAGCCAGGAGACCCAGTACTTC.

The chain employs TRBV7-9 and TRBJ1-3; 10 bases fit TRBD1. Germline V gene data show CDR1 as SEHNR and CDR2 as FQNEAQ (reference sequence). Trimming removed 5 bases from V and 2 bases from J; junction bases left unmatched: 12. This CDR3 has 18 residues. CDR3 region: CASSAPGQGIGTGNTIYF. The CDR3 DNA follows: TGTGCCAGCAGCGCGCCGGGACAGGGGATCGGTACTGGAAACACCATATATTTT.

The count of this clone is one. The chain joins TRBV27 to TRBJ2-1; D possibly corresponds to TRBD2 (6 bases). The V end was cut by 3 bases, the J end by 7 bases, with 10 bases between. This CDR3 has 13 amino acids. Looked up from germline, CDR1 is MNHEY and CDR2 is SMNVEV (reference sequence). CDR3 nucleotide sequence: TGTGCCAGCAGTTTGGAGGGGAAGAATGAGCAGTTCTTC. As protein: CASSLEGKNEQFF.

This sequence joins TRBV7-3 and TRBJ1-1, with D tentatively TRBD1 (6 bases). CDR3 length: 14 residues. The V gene lost 2 bases and the J gene lost 3 bases, with 10 bases spanning the gap. The germline V gene has CDR1 SGHTA and CDR2 FQGTGA. CDR3 sequence: CASSLQQGDTEAFF. DNA of the CDR3: TGTGCCAGCAGCTTACAACAGGGAGACACTGAAGCTTTCTTT.

Remarks on this clone: Other DNA sequences from this sample encode an identical CDR3 as well. The chain carries TRBV6-1 and TRBJ2-7, with D possibly being TRBD2 (5 bases). The germline V gene encodes CDR1 MNHNS and CDR2 SASEGT. With 2 bases removed from V and 2 bases from J, the gap between germline ends came to 19 bases. CDR3 length equals 17 residues. CDR3 amino acids: CASSERASSMKTYEQYF. Written as DNA, the CDR3 is TGTGCCAGCAGTGAAAGGGCTAGCTCGATGAAAACCTACGAGCAGTACTTC.

The chain joins TRBV7-2 to TRBJ2-7; D perhaps matches TRBD2 (6 bases). From germline, CDR1 is SGHTA and CDR2 FQGNSA. Between the trimmed V and J ends, which lost 6 bases and 0 bases, there was a span of 15 bases. The CDR3 length is 15 residues. In nucleotides, the CDR3 is TGTGCCAGCAGGCTGGGGTGGGAGGCCTCCTACGAGCAGTACTTC. Encoded protein: CASRLGWEASYEQYF.

The chain links TRBV10-1 to TRBJ2-7, with TRBD1 identical over 9 bases. The CDR3 sequence is 14 residues long. Trimming removed 8 bases from V and 5 bases from J; junction bases left unmatched: 10. Per the germline V gene, CDR1 is WNHNN and CDR2 is SYGVQD (reference sequence). In nucleotides, the CDR3 is TGCGCCAGCTCTTGGGACAGGGTCCGGGACGAGCAGTACTTC. As protein: CASSWDRVRDEQYF.

This chain joins TRBV5-1 and TRBJ1-5, with 7 bases matching TRBD1. The CDR3 contains 15 residues. V dropped 2 bases and J dropped 7; count of bases not matched to a gene: 9. CDR1 is SGHRS, CDR2 YFSETQ, per germline. CDR3 nucleotides: TGCGCCAGCAGCTTCTCGACAGGGTCGGGACAGCCCCAGCATTTT. Its translation: CASSFSTGSGQPQHF.

This clone was seen a single time. The rearrangement joins TRBV29-1 to TRBJ2-2, with TRBD2 matching 10 bases. The CDR3 has 14 amino acids. The V gene's germline CDR1 is SQVTM and CDR2 ANQGSEA. The V segment lost 3 bases and the J segment 7 bases; nucleotides outside the gene matches: 5. This CDR3 is CSVDSGRTGGELFF. CDR3 nucleotides: TGCAGCGTTGATAGCGGGAGGACCGGCGGGGAGCTGTTTTTT.

The chain uses TRBV7-2 and TRBJ1-1, with D possibly matching TRBD1 (5 bases). V shed 5 bases and J shed 4 bases, with 14 bases lying between them. Germline-derived CDR1 and CDR2 are SGHTA and FQGNSA. The CDR3 sequence is 14 residues long. CDR3 amino acids: CASSPLGAITEAFF. The CDR3 DNA sequence: TGTGCCAGCAGCCCTTTAGGGGCGATCACTGAAGCTTTCTTT.

CDR3 DNA: TGCGCCAGCAGCCAAGATTTGGGGGCCGGGCATCTTAGCAATCAGCCCCAGCATTTT. Translation gives CASSQDLGAGHLSNQPQHF. The chain links TRBV4-1 to TRBJ1-5; tentative D call: TRBD1 (6 bases). The V end was cut by 0 bases, the J end by 0 bases, with 18 bases between. CDR1 and CDR2 from the germline V gene are MGHRA and YSYEKL. The CDR3 loop spans 19 amino acids.

A note on this clone: This CDR3 is also generated by other DNA sequences in the sample. V gene TRBV6-5 combines with J gene TRBJ1-5; no definite D call. Per germline, CDR1 MNHEY and CDR2 SVGAGI. CDR3 length: 13 amino acids. Trimming left V 4 bases short and J 4 bases short, with 8 bases between. The CDR3 sequence is CASSLTGNQPQHF. CDR3 sequence (DNA): TGTGCCAGCAGTTTGACGGGGAATCAGCCCCAGCATTTT.

The chain uses TRBV9 and TRBJ2-1; D is undetermined. The CDR3 contains 17 residues. Germline V gene lookup returns CDR1 SGDLS and CDR2 YYNGEE. Trimming took 0 bases from V and 8 from J, leaving 21 bases between them. For the CDR3, the DNA is TGTGCCAGCAGCGTAGGGGCTGTAGAAGTAGATAGTTATGAGCAGTTCTTC. It yields the protein CASSVGAVEVDSYEQFF.

The chain recombines TRBV4-2 with TRBJ2-2; perhaps TRBD1 as D (6 bases). The CDR3 is made up of 17 amino acids. Trimming removed 0 bases from V and 1 base from J, with 12 bases in between. The germline gives CDR1 LGHNA, CDR2 YNFKEQ. The CDR3 bases are TGTGCCAGCAGCCAAGAACCAGGGGCCGTGAACACCGGGGAGCTGTTTTTT. Protein: CASSQEPGAVNTGELFF.

The chain employs TRBV10-2 and TRBJ2-7; D gene unclear. The CDR3 is 13 amino acids. V lost 0 bases, J lost 2 bases, and 5 bases lay in between. Germline V gene lookup returns CDR1 WSHSY and CDR2 SAAADI. This CDR3 is CASSESSPYEQYF. DNA for the CDR3: TGCGCCAGCAGTGAGTCTTCTCCCTACGAGCAGTACTTC.

This sequence joins TRBV19 and TRBJ2-5; 9 bases match TRBD1. The DNA end is more similar to TRBJ2-7, so the J call may be wrong. The CDR3 runs to 14 residues. Germline V CDR1 and CDR2: LNHDA, SQIVND (reference sequence). The CDR3 DNA reads as TGTGCCAGTAGTGTGGACAGGGGTAGCTACGAGCAGTACTTC. This gives the protein CASSVDRGSYEQYF.

The chain is built from TRBV10-3 and TRBJ2-5; 8 positions agree with TRBD1. Germline CDR1 and CDR2: ENHRY and SYGVKD. The CDR3 has 15 amino acids. Germline trimming cut 10 bases from V and 4 bases from J; bases unmatched to any gene: 14. CDR3 bases: TGTGCCACCACTCGGACAGGGCGTGTAGGAGAGACCCAGTACTTC. This encodes CATTRTGRVGETQYF.

The chain recombines TRBV6-1 with TRBJ2-7; 10 nucleotides align to TRBD1. J gave up 3 bases and V 2 bases, and 4 bases lay outside the gene matches. Germline CDR1 and CDR2: MNHNS and SASEGT. The CDR3 covers 15 residues. The CDR3 loop is CASSERTGGIYEQYF. CDR3 DNA: TGTGCCAGCAGTGAAAGGACAGGGGGTATCTACGAGCAGTACTTC.

About this clone: The junction shows a germline mismatch at one end, possibly a read error. This chain connects TRBV6-4 to TRBJ2-3; 7 bases fit TRBD2. Germline V gives CDR1 MRHNA, CDR2 SNTAGT. The CDR3 length is 16 residues. CDR3 protein: CASSDGGGGSRDTQYF. The CDR3 bases are TGTGCCAGCAGTGACGGTGGAGGCGGGAGCAGAGATACGCAGTATTTT.

In nucleotides, the CDR3 is TGTGCCAGCAGCTTAGGCACCGGCACTGAAGCTTTCTTT. Translated, it gives CASSLGTGTEAFF. This sequence joins TRBV11-2 and TRBJ1-1; D is ambiguous. Germline CDR1 reads SGHAT; CDR2 reads FQNNGV. CDR3 size: 13 residues. V was cut by 1 base and J by 4 bases, with 7 bases left in between.

The chain is built from TRBV4-1 and TRBJ2-7; 8 bases map to TRBD1. V was pared by 0 bases and J by 3 bases, with 7 bases of the junction left unmatched. Germline V gene sequence: CDR1 MGHRA, CDR2 YSYEKL. The CDR3 length is 16 residues. Here the CDR3 DNA reads TGCGCCAGCAGCCAAGAGGTGGCAGGGGGCCTCTACGAGCAGTACTTC. Translated: CASSQEVAGGLYEQYF.

V usage is TRBV7-2 and J usage is TRBJ2-2; 10 bases are shared with TRBD2. With 4 bases clipped from V and 16 bases from J, the junction kept 6 bases outside the gene matches. This CDR3 spans 12 amino acids. The V gene's germline CDR1 is SGHTA and CDR2 FQGNSA. This CDR3 reads CASSSPSGSGFF. CDR3 in DNA: TGTGCCAGCAGCTCTCCTAGCGGGAGTGGGTTTTTT.

A few counts support this clone. V usage is TRBV7-6 and J usage is TRBJ2-2; TRBD1 aligns across 7 bases. Germline CDR1 and CDR2: SGHVS and FNYEAQ. V lost 4 bases to trimming and J lost 7 bases; unmatched junction nucleotides: 9. This CDR3 comprises 15 residues. The CDR3 protein is CASSSYRGRNGELFF. The CDR3 nucleotides read TGTGCCAGCAGCTCCTACAGGGGACGGAACGGGGAGCTGTTTTTT.

The chain links TRBV4-1 to TRBJ1-3; possible D gene TRBD1, 6 bases. V was pared by 1 base and J by 0 bases, with 16 bases between. This CDR3 contains 18 residues. Germline V CDR1 and CDR2: MGHRA, YSYEKL. CDR3 loop: CASSQAVGATHSGNTIYF. DNA of the CDR3: TGCGCCAGCAGCCAAGCTGTGGGGGCTACCCACTCTGGAAACACCATATATTTT.